This TCR beta chain was identified during a study of T cell repertoires in cytomegalovirus infection (dated by TCRdb to between 2019 and 2020). Describing the broader study: The HLA type of each donor mattered for the analysis, because public TCR beta signatures pointed to carriage of CMV infection along with the matching HLA type. General conclusions and limits of the study: In both this cohort and an independent cohort of some 370 donors, the cumulative frequency of public TCR beta family members distinguished carriers of CMV infection plus the relevant HLA type. In the ex vivo response, HLA-C-restricted CMV-specific TCR beta clonotypes were dominant, and in two of eight donors the single most frequent clonotype came from this HLA-C-restricted group.

The sequencer listed for this sample is Illumina HiSeq 1500. TCRdb trimmed public reads at Q25 via fastp, called clones via MiXCR and kept in-frame beta chains. Entries are consolidated by CDR3 protein sequence, retaining the most common genes and DNA. For this sample there are approximately 400,000 distinct CDR3 sequences; approximately 33% appear just once. The ten largest clones take up roughly 15% of the sample. The CDR1 and CDR2 encoded by the germline V gene are KGHSH and LQKENI. V lost 1 base and J lost 2 bases; the stretch between them is 12 bases long. The CDR3, from cysteine to phenylalanine, totals 16 residues. Only CDR3 DNA is held: 48 bases, read in frame from base 1. With respect to this clonotype: This receptor's antigen is unknown. No base qualities exist here, and no much larger clone lies one base off it.

Rearrangement joined TRBV18 to TRBJ2-1, with the D gene possibly TRBD1 or TRBD2, each one fitting 6 bases. Sequenced input: PBMCs. The clonotype was recovered from a human donor in good health (CMV status not recorded). Some clones in this sample may be carry-over from other donors' samples. The DNA is as follows: TGTGCCAGCTCACCACGTCAAGGGGGGCCCTACAATGAGCAGTTCTTC. Translated, this gives CASSPRQGGPYNEQFF.